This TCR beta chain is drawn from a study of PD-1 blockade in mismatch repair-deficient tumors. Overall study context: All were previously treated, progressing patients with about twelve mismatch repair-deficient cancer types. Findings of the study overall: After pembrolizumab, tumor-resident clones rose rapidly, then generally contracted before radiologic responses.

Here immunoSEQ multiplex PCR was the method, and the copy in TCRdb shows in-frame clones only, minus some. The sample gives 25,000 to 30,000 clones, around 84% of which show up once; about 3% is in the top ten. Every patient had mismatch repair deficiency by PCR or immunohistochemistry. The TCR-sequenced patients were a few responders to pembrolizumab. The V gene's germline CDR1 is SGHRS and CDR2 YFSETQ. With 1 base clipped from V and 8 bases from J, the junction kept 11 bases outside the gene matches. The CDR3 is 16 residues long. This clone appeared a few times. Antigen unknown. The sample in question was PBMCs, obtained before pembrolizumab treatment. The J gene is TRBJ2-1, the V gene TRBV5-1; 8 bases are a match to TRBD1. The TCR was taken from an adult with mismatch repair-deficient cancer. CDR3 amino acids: CASSLMGRGLQDEQFF. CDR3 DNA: TGCGCCAGCAGCTTGATGGGCAGGGGGCTTCAGGATGAGCAGTTCTTC.